The present T cell receptor (beta chain) was sequenced within a study of tumor-infiltrating lymphocytes in primary liver carcinoma. This CDR3 is built from 13 residues. Germline V lookup: CDR1 SQVTM, CDR2 ANQGSEA. cDNA specific to TCR beta was made from about 550 ng of total RNA, with a constant-region primer employed for priming. Researchers made the TCR beta libraries by running three nested multiplex PCR rounds with slightly modified ARM-PCR. Primers for the first two PCR rounds were TRBV1-TRBV30 forward primers and a C-beta reverse primer (about 10 cycles per round). TCRdb reanalysed the multiplex PCR reads using MiXCR and keeps one entry per CDR3 protein. The repertoire has approximately 190,000 distinct CDR3 sequences, around four fifths of them found once; the top ten carry over 15%. Without any cell sorting, roughly 20-32 mg of bulk tissue yielded co-extracted RNA and DNA. Researchers took samples from five separate regions of each tumor.

The sample taken for sequencing was tumor tissue from primary liver carcinoma. This receptor was identified in a man between 35 and 55 years old with primary liver carcinoma and hepatitis B virus infection. The chain couples TRBV29-1 to TRBJ1-5; D is possibly TRBD1 (6 bases). The CDR3 bases are TGCAACACTGGAGGGGGAGCGAATCAGCCCCAGCATTTT. Its translation: CNTGGGANQPQHF.